Listed here are 4 T cell receptor beta chains from one sample, sequenced in a study of beta chain features in type 1 diabetes. The whole isolated RNA underwent reverse transcription, so sequencing captured expressed TCRB transcripts. Method: immunoSEQ multiplex PCR; TCRdb's copy keeps in-frame clones and lacks some. The top ten hold about 0.015% of the sample, which has 300,000 to 400,000 clones, roughly 9.6% seen once. Sequencing was performed on naive CD4+ T cells from blood. These receptors originate from a woman aged 30 to 39 in good health.

This chain joins TRBV18 and TRBJ2-1; the match to TRBD2 covers 14 bases. V lost 10 bases to trimming and J lost 9 bases; unmatched junction nucleotides: 8. This CDR3 region has 14 residues. Germline V gene lookup returns CDR1 KGHSH and CDR2 LQKENI. The CDR3 DNA sequence: TGTGCCATCGGGACTAGCGGGAGTCGGAGTGAGCAGTTCTTC. It translates to CAIGTSGSRSEQFF.

This clone was counted between two and nine times. V gene TRBV30 combines with J gene TRBJ2-2, with D perhaps matching TRBD2 (5 bases). Trimming pared 1 base from V and 7 bases from J, leaving 13 bases between. From germline, CDR1 is GTSNPN and CDR2 SVGIG (reference sequence). The CDR3 extends over 14 amino acids. The CDR3 spells CAWSGGRTGGELFF. CDR3 in DNA: TGTGCCTGGAGTGGAGGGCGGACTGGCGGGGAGCTGTTTTTT.

V gene TRBV6-6 combines with J gene TRBJ2-5; D perhaps matches TRBD2 (6 bases). V lost 2 bases to trimming and J lost 4 bases, with 11 bases between them. The CDR3 is 14 amino acids. Germline V gene sequence: CDR1 MNHNY, CDR2 SVGAGI (reference sequence). CDR3: CASSYEGTSETQYF. CDR3 nucleotide sequence: TGTGCCAGCAGTTACGAGGGGACTTCAGAGACCCAGTACTTC.

This clone was seen a handful of times. The rearrangement uses TRBV7-2 and TRBJ2-7; 8 nucleotides match TRBD2. The CDR3 is 14 amino acids. CDR1 SGHTA and CDR2 FQGNSA come from the germline V gene. After removal of 3 bases from V and 2 bases from J, the junction contained 3 bases not matched to a gene. CDR3 coding DNA: TGTGCCAGCAGCTTTGGTAGCGGGACCTACGAGCAGTACTTC. The encoded protein is CASSFGSGTYEQYF.